This T cell receptor (beta chain) was identified in a study of blood T cell repertoires in COVID-19. On the study more broadly: Italy, Spain and the United States were the sources of the convalescent and acute COVID-19 samples. PBMCs, B-cell-depleted T cells, or T cells were the source of the cDNA or gDNA that made up the material.

The trim removed 3 bases at V and 3 bases at J, leaving 3 bases unmatched. CDR1 MDHEN and CDR2 SYDVKM come from the germline V gene. This CDR3 contains 14 residues. Recruited during active infection, patients (from Seattle) were subsequently followed longitudinally. Authors' methods: Amplification of reference gene primers provided the estimated nucleated cell counts. Clones were read by immunoSEQ multiplex PCR, and TCRdb kept only the in-frame ones, dropping some. V, J and clone size are taken as reported in that table, and D and trimming were inferred from the DNA itself. The data hold hundreds of thousands of clones, with 88% observed a single time.

The V and J genes are TRBV28 and TRBJ2-5, with TRBD1 identical over 8 bases. The sequence was obtained from a woman in her 70s with COVID-19, enrolled during active disease. The source material was peripheral blood. The CDR3 DNA reads TGTGCCAGCAGTTTTGGACAGGGTAAAGAGACCCAGTACTTC. This gives the protein CASSFGQGKETQYF.